This TCR beta chain is from a study of molecular identifiers for immune sequencing clone quantification. As regards this clonotype: This clone may be a read error of a much larger clone one base away.

Germline V gene lookup returns CDR1 SEHNR and CDR2 FQNEAQ (reference sequence). CDR3 size: 12 residues. TCRdb fed the PCR reads into MiXCR, producing one record per CDR3 protein. The sample lists some 320,000 distinct CDR3 sequences, roughly a fifth occurring once. Input material: naive CD8+ T cells from blood, with Jurkat cell RNA spiked in. The subset here: FACS-sorted CD8+CD4-CCR7+CD45RA+ naive T cells. This TCR derives from a human donor in good health. Some libraries in this study had Jurkat cell RNA spiked in. This chain uses TRBV7-9 with TRBJ1-5; no clear D gene. The CDR3 sequence is CASSSTSEPQRF. Written as DNA, the CDR3 is TGTGCCAGCAGCTCCACGAGTGAGCCCCAGCGTTTT.